This passage covers 28 T cell receptor beta chains from one sample sequenced in a study of cytomegalovirus exposure and HLA in healthy donors. Use of 60 Vbeta and 13 Jbeta primers characterized the PCR. Data came from immunoSEQ multiplex PCR; TCRdb stores just in-frame clones and leaves some out. Seen here are about 160,000 clones, 77% observed once, and the top ten hold 1.3% to 1.5%. Sequencing was performed on PBMCs. These receptors were collected from a woman aged 25 to 39 in good health and CMV-seronegative.

The CDR3 DNA sequence: TGCGCCAGCAGCCAGGGGGGTGTCGAGCAGTACTTC. Its protein product is CASSQGGVEQYF. The rearrangement uses TRBV4-1 and TRBJ2-5; a weak D match, TRBD2 (6 bases). The DNA end is a closer match to TRBJ2-7, so the J assignment may be wrong. This CDR3 comprises 12 residues. Germline V lookup: CDR1 MGHRA, CDR2 YSYEKL.

The chain is built from TRBV19 and TRBJ1-2, with D unresolved. V lost 4 bases, J lost 4 bases, and 19 bases lay in between. There are 16 residues in the CDR3. CDR1 LNHDA and CDR2 SQIVND come from the germline V gene (reference sequence). CDR3 region: CASSTIGNGKGYGYTF. CDR3 nucleotides: TGTGCCAGTAGTACCATTGGAAACGGGAAGGGCTATGGCTACACCTTC.

DNA of the CDR3: TGCGCCAGCAGCCCGCAGAAGGGGGCGGATGGCTACACCTTC. Amino acid sequence: CASSPQKGADGYTF. The V and J genes are TRBV5-1 and TRBJ1-2; 7 positions match TRBD1. This CDR3 has 14 residues. The trim removed 4 bases at V and 6 bases at J, leaving 9 bases unmatched. Germline V gives CDR1 SGHRS, CDR2 YFSETQ.

This clone has only one observation. The chain couples TRBV5-1 to TRBJ1-3; D gene ambiguous. Germline V lookup: CDR1 SGHRS, CDR2 YFSETQ. The V end was cut by 8 bases, the J end by 9 bases, with 18 bases between. The CDR3 sequence is 13 residues long. Here the CDR3 reads CARRRLHPGTIYF. CDR3 sequence (DNA): TGCGCCAGGAGGAGGTTGCATCCGGGCACCATATATTTT.

The V gene is TRBV5-1, the J gene TRBJ2-2, with TRBD2 matching over 8 bases. The CDR3 covers 17 residues. From germline, CDR1 is SGHRS and CDR2 YFSETQ. With 0 bases clipped from V and 0 bases from J, the junction kept 4 bases outside the gene matches. The CDR3 sequence: CASSLAARGANTGELFF. The CDR3 DNA follows: TGCGCCAGCAGCTTGGCCGCGCGGGGGGCGAACACCGGGGAGCTGTTTTTT. The full variable domain, completed using reference TRBV5-1 and TRBJ2-2, is KAGVTQTPRYLIKTRGQQVTLSCSPISGHRSVSWYQQTPGQGLQFLFEYFSETQRNKGNFPGRFSGRQFSNSRSEMNVSTLELGDSALYLCASSLAARGANTGELFFGEGSRLTVL.

The rearrangement joins TRBV4-2 to TRBJ2-7; tentatively, D is TRBD2 (5 bases). Looked up from germline, CDR1 is LGHNA and CDR2 is YNFKEQ. Between the trimmed V and J ends, which lost 2 bases and 4 bases, there was a span of 9 bases. The CDR3 sequence is 13 residues long. CDR3 amino acids: CASSQLGLYEQYF. The CDR3 DNA is TGTGCCAGCAGCCAACTTGGACTGTACGAGCAGTACTTC.

This chain uses TRBV7-2 with TRBJ2-7, with TRBD2 as a possible D gene (6 bases). CDR1 and CDR2 from the germline V gene are SGHTA and FQGNSA. The CDR3 contains 13 residues. The germline V and J ends were trimmed by 3 bases and 2 bases, with 8 bases remaining between them. CDR3 coding DNA: TGTGCCAGCAGCTTTGCGGGGACCTACGAGCAGTACTTC. It encodes CASSFAGTYEQYF.

This chain uses TRBV18 with TRBJ2-7; 8 bases are a match to TRBD2. Losses at the gene ends were 6 bases for V and 3 bases for J; bases not matched to a gene: 7. This CDR3 has 14 amino acids. The germline V gene has CDR1 KGHSH and CDR2 LQKENI. CDR3 loop: CASSNSGANYEQYF. DNA for the CDR3: TGTGCCAGCTCCAATAGCGGGGCAAACTACGAGCAGTACTTC.

This chain joins TRBV5-1 and TRBJ2-7, with 8 bases lining up with TRBD2. Looked up from germline, CDR1 is SGHRS and CDR2 is YFSETQ. V lost 4 bases to trimming and J lost 2 bases; unmatched junction nucleotides: 23. CDR3 length: 20 amino acids. CDR3 in DNA: TGCGCCAGCAGCCGCCATCAGGGAACGCGGGGGGCCTTATTCACCTACGAGCAGTACTTC. It is translated as CASSRHQGTRGALFTYEQYF.

As DNA, the CDR3 is TGTGCCAGCTCACCTCCCGGGACAGGGAATTATGGCTACACCTTC. It is translated as CASSPPGTGNYGYTF. The chain uses TRBV18 and TRBJ1-2, with TRBD1 matching over 9 bases. The CDR3 is 15 residues long. V was clipped by 3 bases and J by 5 bases; unmatched bases: 7. Germline CDR1 and CDR2: KGHSH and LQKENI.

The rearrangement joins TRBV18 to TRBJ1-1; 7 nucleotides agree with TRBD1. The CDR3 runs 16 residues. From germline, CDR1 is KGHSH and CDR2 LQKENI. Trimming removed 1 base from V and 1 base from J; junction bases left unmatched: 6. CDR3 region: CASSPQGGSGNTEAFF. The CDR3 nucleotides are TGTGCCAGCTCACCACAAGGGGGCTCGGGGAACACTGAAGCTTTCTTT.

The chain has TRBV6-1 and TRBJ1-5, with D possibly matching TRBD1 (6 bases). Germline V gene sequence: CDR1 MNHNS, CDR2 SASEGT. V lost 2 bases and J lost 6, with 14 bases in between. This CDR3 spans 15 amino acids. CDR3 nucleotide sequence: TGTGCCAGCAGTGAAACAGGGTGGGTAGGTCAGCCCCAGCATTTT. Translating it yields CASSETGWVGQPQHF.

This clone was seen just once. This chain links TRBV5-1 with TRBJ1-1, with D possibly TRBD1 on 5 matching bases. The CDR3 contains 15 residues. V was clipped by 5 bases and J by 2 bases, with 16 bases between them. CDR1 SGHRS and CDR2 YFSETQ come from the germline V gene. CDR3: CASRTPQGPNTEAFF. The DNA for the CDR3 is TGCGCCAGCAGAACCCCCCAGGGCCCTAACACTGAAGCTTTCTTT.

The chain carries TRBV27 and TRBJ1-5; maybe TRBD1 (5 bases). With 3 bases removed from V and 2 bases from J, the gap between germline ends came to 14 bases. Germline V gene data show CDR1 as MNHEY and CDR2 as SMNVEV (reference sequence). CDR3 length: 16 residues. DNA for the CDR3: TGTGCCAGCAGTTTGGGGGGGAAGGAGCGCAATCAGCCCCAGCATTTT. Its protein product is CASSLGGKERNQPQHF.

This chain links TRBV30 with TRBJ1-3; tentatively, D is TRBD1 (6 bases). The CDR3 runs 14 residues. Trimming removed 3 bases at V and 4 bases at J, with 13 bases between. The germline CDR1 and CDR2 sequences are GTSNPN and SVGIG (reference sequence). This CDR3 is CAWSPDSGGNTIYF. In DNA form, the CDR3 reads TGTGCCTGGAGCCCGGACAGCGGCGGAAACACCATATATTTT.

The gene calls are TRBV13 and TRBJ1-1, with D unclear. V shed 5 bases and J shed 3 bases, with 7 bases lying between them. Germline V gene data show CDR1 as PRHDT and CDR2 as FYEKMQ (reference sequence). The CDR3 extends over 12 amino acids. The DNA for the CDR3 is TGTGCCAGCAGCGCCTACTACACTGAAGCTTTCTTT. Encoded protein: CASSAYYTEAFF.

V usage is TRBV28 and J usage is TRBJ1-5; 8 bases match TRBD1. With 2 bases clipped from V and 1 base from J, the junction kept 7 bases outside the gene matches. The CDR3 spans 17 residues. Germline CDR1 and CDR2: MDHEN and SYDVKM. CDR3 residues: CASSLGTGGSSNQPQHF. CDR3 DNA sequence: TGTGCCAGCAGTTTAGGTACAGGGGGAAGCAGCAATCAGCCCCAGCATTTT.

This rearrangement joins TRBV6-5 to TRBJ1-4, with D possibly being TRBD1 (6 bases). This CDR3 is built from 16 residues. V gave up 0 bases and J gave up 8 bases, with 16 bases separating them. Germline CDR1 reads MNHEY; CDR2 reads SVGAGI. CDR3 region: CASSYSGGGASEKLFF. As DNA, the CDR3 is TGTGCCAGCAGTTACTCAGGGGGGGGCGCGAGCGAAAAACTGTTTTTT.

V is TRBV29-1 and J is TRBJ1-1; D possibly corresponds to TRBD1 (5 bases). The CDR3 consists of 12 residues. The V gene lost 4 bases and the J gene lost 0 bases, with 6 bases spanning the gap. The V gene's germline CDR1 is SQVTM and CDR2 ANQGSEA. The CDR3 sequence is CSVGQMNTEAFF. For the CDR3, the DNA is TGCAGCGTTGGACAGATGAACACTGAAGCTTTCTTT.

The chain employs TRBV28 and TRBJ2-5, with D possibly being TRBD1 (6 bases). The ends were cut back, 7 bases at V and 5 bases at J, with 20 bases in the middle. Germline V CDR1 and CDR2: MDHEN, SYDVKM. CDR3 length equals 15 residues. The chain's CDR3 is CASTHVQGSVETQYF. Here the CDR3 DNA reads TGTGCCAGCACCCACGTACAGGGTTCGGTGGAGACCCAGTACTTC. The variable domain in full, with the rest retrieved from reference TRBV28 and TRBJ2-5, is DVKVTQSSRYLVKRTGEKVFLECVQDMDHENMFWYRQDPGLGLRLIYFSYDVKMKEKGDIPEGYSVSREKKERFSLILESASTNQTSMYLCASTHVQGSVETQYFGPGTRLLVL.

V and J are TRBV18 and TRBJ2-1, with 11 bases identical to TRBD2. V was clipped by 5 bases and J by 7 bases; unmatched bases: 10. CDR3 length equals 16 residues. The germline gives CDR1 KGHSH, CDR2 LQKENI. The CDR3 DNA reads TGTGCCAGCTCATCGGAACTAGCGGGGGTTCTTAATGAGCAGTTCTTC. Translating it yields CASSSELAGVLNEQFF.

A single count supports this clone. This chain joins TRBV6-4 and TRBJ1-1, with 7 nucleotides matching TRBD1. The germline CDR1 and CDR2 sequences are MRHNA and SNTAGT. The CDR3 runs to 18 residues. The trim removed 3 bases at V and 4 bases at J, leaving 17 bases unmatched. The CDR3 here is CASSEEGRGTRGGTEAFF. DNA of the CDR3: TGTGCCAGCAGTGAGGAGGGCAGGGGGACCCGAGGTGGCACTGAAGCTTTCTTT.

The chain joins TRBV6-6 to TRBJ1-1; no reliable D call. From germline, CDR1 is MNHNY and CDR2 SVGAGI (reference sequence). V lost 9 bases, J lost 2 bases, and 10 bases lay in between. The CDR3 covers 12 residues. In DNA, the CDR3 is TGTGCCAGTGCCAGGCGCAACACTGAAGCTTTCTTT. It encodes CASARRNTEAFF.

V is TRBV2 and J is TRBJ1-2; the D is unclear. Deletions cut 4 bases from V and 7 bases from J, with 13 bases between. The CDR3 contains 13 residues. Germline V gene sequence: CDR1 SNHLY, CDR2 FYNNEI. CDR3 bases: TGTGCCAGCAGTGTGGCCCAGGCTCGTGGCTACACCTTC. It is translated as CASSVAQARGYTF.

The CDR3 region has the DNA TGTGCCAGCAGCACCCCCCTAACAGGCGCCCAAGCTTTCTTT. Its protein product is CASSTPLTGAQAFF. The chain combines TRBV7-8 with TRBJ1-1; tentatively, D is TRBD1 (5 bases). This CDR3 comprises 14 residues. The V gene's germline CDR1 is SGHVS and CDR2 FQNEAQ. The V end was cut by 5 bases, the J end by 9 bases, with 19 bases between.

This clone has more than one count but fewer than ten. V and J are TRBV27 and TRBJ2-7; 10 bases are shared with TRBD1. V gave up 5 bases and J gave up 4 bases; unmatched junction bases: 8. CDR1 and CDR2 from the germline V gene are MNHEY and SMNVEV (reference sequence). The CDR3 contains 15 residues. The CDR3 region has the DNA TGTGCCAGCAGTAGATGGACAGGGGGGACATACGAGCAGTACTTC. The encoded protein is CASSRWTGGTYEQYF.

CDR3 DNA: TGTGCCTGGCTACCAGGGGAAAGCTCCTACAATGAGCAGTTCTTC. This gives the protein CAWLPGESSYNEQFF. J is TRBJ2-1 and V is TRBV30, with D possibly TRBD1 on 6 matching bases. Trimming shortened V by 5 bases and J by 0 bases, and 14 bases separated the two germline ends. The CDR3 is 15 residues long. Looked up from germline, CDR1 is GTSNPN and CDR2 is SVGIG (reference sequence).

This chain uses TRBV19 with TRBJ1-6; TRBD1 aligns across 7 bases. In germline, CDR1 is LNHDA, CDR2 SQIVND (reference sequence). The CDR3 loop spans 14 amino acids. With 4 bases clipped from V and 10 bases from J, the junction kept 7 bases outside the gene matches. CDR3 protein: CASSTRDRNSPLHF. For the CDR3, the DNA is TGTGCCAGTAGTACCCGGGACAGAAACTCACCCCTCCACTTT.